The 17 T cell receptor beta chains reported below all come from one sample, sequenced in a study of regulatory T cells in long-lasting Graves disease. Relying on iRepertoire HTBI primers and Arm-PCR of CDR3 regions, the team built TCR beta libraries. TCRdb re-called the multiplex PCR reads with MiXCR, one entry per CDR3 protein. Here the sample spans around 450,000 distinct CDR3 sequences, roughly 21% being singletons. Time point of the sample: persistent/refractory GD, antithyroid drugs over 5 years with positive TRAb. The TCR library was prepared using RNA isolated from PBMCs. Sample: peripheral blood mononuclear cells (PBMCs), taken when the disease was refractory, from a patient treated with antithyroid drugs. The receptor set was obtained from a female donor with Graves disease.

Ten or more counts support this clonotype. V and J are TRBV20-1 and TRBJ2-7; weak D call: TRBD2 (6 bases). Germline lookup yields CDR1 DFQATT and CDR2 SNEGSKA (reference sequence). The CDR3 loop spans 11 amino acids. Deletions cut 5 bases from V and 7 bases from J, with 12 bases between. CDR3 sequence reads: CSAAPGTEQYF. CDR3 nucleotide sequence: TGCAGTGCTGCTCCCGGGACTGAGCAGTACTTC.

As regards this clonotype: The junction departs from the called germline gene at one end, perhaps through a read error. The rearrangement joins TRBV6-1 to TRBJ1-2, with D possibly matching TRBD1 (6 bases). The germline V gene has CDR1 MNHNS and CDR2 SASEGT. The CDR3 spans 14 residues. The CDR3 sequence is CARRGETGNYGYTF. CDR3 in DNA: TGTGCCAGAAGAGGTGAAACAGGGAACTATGGCTATACCTTC.

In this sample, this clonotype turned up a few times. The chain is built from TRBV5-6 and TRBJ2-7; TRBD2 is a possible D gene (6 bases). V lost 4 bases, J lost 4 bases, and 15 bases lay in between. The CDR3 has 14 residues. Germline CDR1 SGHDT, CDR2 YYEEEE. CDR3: CASSPAGRGYEQYF. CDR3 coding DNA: TGTGCCAGCAGCCCGGCGGGGCGCGGGTACGAGCAGTACTTC. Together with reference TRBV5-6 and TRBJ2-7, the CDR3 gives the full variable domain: DAGVTQSPTHLIKTRGQQVTLRCSPKSGHDTVSWYQQALGQGPQFIFQYYEEEERQRGNFPDRFSGHQFPNYSSELNVNALLLGDSALYLCASSPAGRGYEQYFGPGTRLTVT.

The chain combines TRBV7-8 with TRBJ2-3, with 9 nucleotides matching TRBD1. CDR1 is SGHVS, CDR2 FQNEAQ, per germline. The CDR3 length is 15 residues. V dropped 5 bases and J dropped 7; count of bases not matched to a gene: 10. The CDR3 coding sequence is TGTGCCAGCAGCATACCGGGACAGGGTGTAAATACGCAGTATTTT. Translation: CASSIPGQGVNTQYF.

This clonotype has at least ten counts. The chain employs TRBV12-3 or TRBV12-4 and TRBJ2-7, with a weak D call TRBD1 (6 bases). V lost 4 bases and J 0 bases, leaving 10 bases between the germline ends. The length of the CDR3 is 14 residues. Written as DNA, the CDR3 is TGTGCCAGCAGTTGGGGGCGGCCCTCCTACGAGCAGTACTTC. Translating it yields CASSWGRPSYEQYF.

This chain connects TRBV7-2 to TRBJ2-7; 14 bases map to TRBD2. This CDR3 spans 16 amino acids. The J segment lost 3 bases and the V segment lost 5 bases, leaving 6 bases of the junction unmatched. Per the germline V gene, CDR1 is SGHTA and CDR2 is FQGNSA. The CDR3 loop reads CASSREGLAGVYEQYF. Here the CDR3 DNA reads TGTGCCAGCAGCCGAGAGGGACTAGCGGGAGTCTACGAGCAGTACTTC.

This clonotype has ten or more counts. The CDR3 DNA reads as TGTGCCAGCAACCGCCACGGGGTCACTGAAGCTTTCTTT. The encoded protein is CASNRHGVTEAFF. The rearrangement uses TRBV28 and TRBJ1-1; D is unresolved. The CDR3 totals 13 residues. Germline V lookup: CDR1 MDHEN, CDR2 SYDVKM. Trimming left V 7 bases short and J 4 bases short, with 13 bases between.

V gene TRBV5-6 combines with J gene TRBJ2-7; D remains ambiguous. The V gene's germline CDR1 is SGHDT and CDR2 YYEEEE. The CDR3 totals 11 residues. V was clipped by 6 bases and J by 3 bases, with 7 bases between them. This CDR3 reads CASTRHYEQYF. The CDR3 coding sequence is TGTGCCAGCACAAGGCACTACGAGCAGTACTTC.

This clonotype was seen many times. CDR3 protein: CASTRREGAEQYF. The CDR3 nucleotides read TGTGCCAGCACCCGAAGGGAGGGAGCAGAGCAGTACTTC. This chain links TRBV2 with TRBJ2-7, with TRBD2 matching 7 bases. Germline V CDR1 and CDR2: SNHLY, FYNNEI. The V segment lost 7 bases and the J segment 7 bases; nucleotides outside the gene matches: 10. The CDR3 loop spans 13 amino acids.

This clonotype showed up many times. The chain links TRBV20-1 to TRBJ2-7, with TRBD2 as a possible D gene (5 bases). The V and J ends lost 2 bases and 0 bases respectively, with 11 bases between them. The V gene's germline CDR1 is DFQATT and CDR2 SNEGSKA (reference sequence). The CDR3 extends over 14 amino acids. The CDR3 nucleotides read TGCAGTGCTAGACTGGCGGGCACCTCCTACGAGCAGTACTTC. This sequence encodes CSARLAGTSYEQYF.

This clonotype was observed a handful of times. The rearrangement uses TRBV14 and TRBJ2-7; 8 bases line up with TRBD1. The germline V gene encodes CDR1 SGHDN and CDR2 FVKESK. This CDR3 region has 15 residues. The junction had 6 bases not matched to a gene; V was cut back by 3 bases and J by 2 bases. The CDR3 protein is CASSHSGQGTYEQYF. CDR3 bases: TGTGCCAGCAGCCACTCCGGACAGGGTACCTACGAGCAGTACTTC. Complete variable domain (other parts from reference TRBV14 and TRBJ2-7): EAGVTQFPSHSVIEKGQTVTLRCDPISGHDNLYWYRRVMGKEIKFLLHFVKESKQDESGMPNNRFLAERTGGTYSTLKVQPAELEDSGVYFCASSHSGQGTYEQYFGPGTRLTVT.

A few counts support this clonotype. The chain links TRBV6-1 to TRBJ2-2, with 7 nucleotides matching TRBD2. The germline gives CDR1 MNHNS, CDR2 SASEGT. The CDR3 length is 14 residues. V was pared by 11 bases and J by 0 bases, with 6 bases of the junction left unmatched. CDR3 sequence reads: CAGRLAANTGELFF. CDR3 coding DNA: TGTGCCGGCCGACTAGCCGCGAACACCGGGGAGCTGTTTTTT.

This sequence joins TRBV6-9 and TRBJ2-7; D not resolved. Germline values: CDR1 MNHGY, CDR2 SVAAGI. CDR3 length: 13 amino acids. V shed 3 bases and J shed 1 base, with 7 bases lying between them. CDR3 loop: CASSYSRSYEQYF. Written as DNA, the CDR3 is TGTGCCAGCAGTTACTCCCGATCCTACGAGCAGTACTTC.

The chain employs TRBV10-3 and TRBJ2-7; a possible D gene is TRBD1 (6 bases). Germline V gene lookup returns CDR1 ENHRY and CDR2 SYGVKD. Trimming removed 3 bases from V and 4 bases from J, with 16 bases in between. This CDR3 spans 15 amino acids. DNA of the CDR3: TGTGCCATCAGTGAAGGGGGTACGATATCGTACGAGCAGTACTTC. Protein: CAISEGGTISYEQYF.

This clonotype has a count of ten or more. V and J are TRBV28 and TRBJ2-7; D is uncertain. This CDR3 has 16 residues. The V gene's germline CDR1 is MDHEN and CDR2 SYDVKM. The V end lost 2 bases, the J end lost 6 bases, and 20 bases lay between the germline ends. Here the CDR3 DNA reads TGTGCCAGCAGTTTAGGGCCTCCTTCAAAGTTGGTCGAGCAGTACTTC. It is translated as CASSLGPPSKLVEQYF.

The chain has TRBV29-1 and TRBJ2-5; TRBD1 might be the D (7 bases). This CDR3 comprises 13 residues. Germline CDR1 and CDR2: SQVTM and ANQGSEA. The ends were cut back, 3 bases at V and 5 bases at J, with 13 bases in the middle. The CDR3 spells CSVESQGGETQYF. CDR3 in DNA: TGCAGCGTTGAGAGTCAGGGGGGTGAGACCCAGTACTTC.

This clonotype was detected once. The CDR3 protein is CAWSATMNTEAFF. The CDR3 DNA is TGTGCCTGGAGTGCCACAATGAACACTGAAGCTTTCTTT. V is TRBV30 and J is TRBJ1-1; D gene uncertain. This CDR3 region has 13 residues. Trimming removed 1 base at V and 0 bases at J, with 6 bases between. Germline V gives CDR1 GTSNPN, CDR2 SVGIG (reference sequence).